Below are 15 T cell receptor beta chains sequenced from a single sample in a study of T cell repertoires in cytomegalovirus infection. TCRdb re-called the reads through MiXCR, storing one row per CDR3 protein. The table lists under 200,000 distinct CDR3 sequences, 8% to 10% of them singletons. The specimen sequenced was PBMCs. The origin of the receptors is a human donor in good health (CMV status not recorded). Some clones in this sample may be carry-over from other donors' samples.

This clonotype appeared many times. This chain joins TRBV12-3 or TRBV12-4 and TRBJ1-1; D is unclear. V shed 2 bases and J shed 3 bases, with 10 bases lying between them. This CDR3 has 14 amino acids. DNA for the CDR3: TGTGCCAGCAGTTTATCCGGACCACACACTGAAGCTTTCTTT. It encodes CASSLSGPHTEAFF.

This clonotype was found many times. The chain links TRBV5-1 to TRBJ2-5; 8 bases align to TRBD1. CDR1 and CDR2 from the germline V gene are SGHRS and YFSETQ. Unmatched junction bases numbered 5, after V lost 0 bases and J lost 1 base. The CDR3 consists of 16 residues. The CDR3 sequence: CASSLGGTGRQETQYF. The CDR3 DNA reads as TGCGCCAGCAGCTTGGGCGGGACAGGTCGCCAAGAGACCCAGTACTTC.

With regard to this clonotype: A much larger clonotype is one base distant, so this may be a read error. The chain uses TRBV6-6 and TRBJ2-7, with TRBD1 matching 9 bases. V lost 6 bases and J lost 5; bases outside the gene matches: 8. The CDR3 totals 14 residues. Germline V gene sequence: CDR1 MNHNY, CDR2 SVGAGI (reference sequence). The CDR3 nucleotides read TGTGCCAGCAGCCGTCCCGGGACAGGGAACGAGCAGTACTTC. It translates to CASSRPGTGNEQYF.

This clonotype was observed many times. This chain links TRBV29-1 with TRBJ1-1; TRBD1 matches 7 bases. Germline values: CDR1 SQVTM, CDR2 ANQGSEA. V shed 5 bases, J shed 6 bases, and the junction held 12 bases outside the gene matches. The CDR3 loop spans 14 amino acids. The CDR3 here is CSVSYRGGSAEAFF. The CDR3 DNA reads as TGCAGCGTTTCTTACAGGGGAGGGTCCGCTGAAGCTTTCTTT.

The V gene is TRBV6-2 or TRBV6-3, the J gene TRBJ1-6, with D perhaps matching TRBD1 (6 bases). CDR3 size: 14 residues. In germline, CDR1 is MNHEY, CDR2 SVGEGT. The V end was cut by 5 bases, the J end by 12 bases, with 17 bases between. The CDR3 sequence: CASSTSTGSGPLHF. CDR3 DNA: TGTGCCAGCAGTACGTCTACAGGGAGCGGACCCCTCCACTTT.

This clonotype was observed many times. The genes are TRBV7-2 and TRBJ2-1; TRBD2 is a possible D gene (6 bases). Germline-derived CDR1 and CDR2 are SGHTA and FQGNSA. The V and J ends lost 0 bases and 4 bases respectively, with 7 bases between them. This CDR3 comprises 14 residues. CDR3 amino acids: CASSLARDYNEQFF. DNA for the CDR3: TGTGCCAGCAGCTTAGCGCGGGATTACAATGAGCAGTTCTTC.

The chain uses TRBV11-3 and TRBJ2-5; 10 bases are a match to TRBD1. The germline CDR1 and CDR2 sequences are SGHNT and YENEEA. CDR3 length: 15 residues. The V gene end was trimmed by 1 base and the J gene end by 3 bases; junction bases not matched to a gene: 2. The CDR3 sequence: CASSLGGTGEETQYF. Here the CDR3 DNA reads TGTGCCAGCAGCTTAGGCGGGACAGGGGAAGAGACCCAGTACTTC.

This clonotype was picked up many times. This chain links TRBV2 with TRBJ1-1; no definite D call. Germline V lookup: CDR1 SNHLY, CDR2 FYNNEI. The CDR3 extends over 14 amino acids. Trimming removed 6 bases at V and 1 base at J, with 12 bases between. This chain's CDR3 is CASREILPNTEAFF. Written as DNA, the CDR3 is TGTGCCAGCAGGGAGATATTGCCGAACACTGAAGCTTTCTTT.

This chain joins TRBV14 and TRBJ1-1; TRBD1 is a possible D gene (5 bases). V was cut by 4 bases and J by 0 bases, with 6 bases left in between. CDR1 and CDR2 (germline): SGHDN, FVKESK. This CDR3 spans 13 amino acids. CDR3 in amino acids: CASSLQVNTEAFF. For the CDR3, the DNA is TGTGCCAGCAGCCTACAGGTGAACACTGAAGCTTTCTTT.

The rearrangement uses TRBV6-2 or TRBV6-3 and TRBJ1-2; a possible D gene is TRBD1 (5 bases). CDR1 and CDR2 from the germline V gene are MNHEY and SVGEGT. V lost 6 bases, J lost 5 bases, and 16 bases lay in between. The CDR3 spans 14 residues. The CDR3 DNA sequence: TGTGCCAGCAGACCGACGAAGGGGAGGTATGGCTACACCTTC. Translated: CASRPTKGRYGYTF.

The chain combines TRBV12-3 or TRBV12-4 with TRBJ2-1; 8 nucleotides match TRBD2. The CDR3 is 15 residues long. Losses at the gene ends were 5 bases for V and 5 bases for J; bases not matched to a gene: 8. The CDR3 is CASSLGTSVDNEQFF. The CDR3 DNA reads TGTGCCAGCAGTCTAGGGACTAGTGTCGACAATGAGCAGTTCTTC.

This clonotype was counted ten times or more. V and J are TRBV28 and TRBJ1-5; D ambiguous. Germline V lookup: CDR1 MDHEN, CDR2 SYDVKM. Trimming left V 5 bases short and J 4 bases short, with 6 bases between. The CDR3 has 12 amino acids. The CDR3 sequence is CASSEGNQPQHF. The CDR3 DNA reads TGTGCCAGCAGTGAGGGAAATCAGCCCCAGCATTTT.

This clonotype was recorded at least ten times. The CDR3 protein is CASGRGDGNEKLFF. The DNA for the CDR3 is TGTGCCAGCGGGCGGGGAGACGGTAATGAAAAACTGTTTTTT. The rearrangement uses TRBV7-2 and TRBJ1-4; D remains unclear. Per the germline V gene, CDR1 is SGHTA and CDR2 is FQGNSA. This CDR3 region has 14 residues. Trimming removed 8 bases at V and 4 bases at J, with 14 bases between.

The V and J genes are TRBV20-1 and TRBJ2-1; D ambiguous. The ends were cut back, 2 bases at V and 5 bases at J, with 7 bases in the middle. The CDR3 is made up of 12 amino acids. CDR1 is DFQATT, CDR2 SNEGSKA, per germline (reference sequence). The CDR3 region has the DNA TGCAGTGCTAGACTCCGAGACAATGAGCAGTTCTTC. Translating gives CSARLRDNEQFF.

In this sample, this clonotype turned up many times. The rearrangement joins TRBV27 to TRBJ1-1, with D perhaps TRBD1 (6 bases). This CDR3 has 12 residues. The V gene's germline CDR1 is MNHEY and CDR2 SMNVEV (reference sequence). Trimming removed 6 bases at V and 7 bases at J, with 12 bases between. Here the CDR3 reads CASSPQGDEAFF. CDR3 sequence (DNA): TGTGCCAGCAGCCCACAGGGAGATGAAGCTTTCTTT.